This entry concerns a single T cell receptor beta chain. Sequenced by immunoSEQ multiplex PCR; TCRdb stores in-frame clones only, minus some. The top ten hold over 10% of the sample, which has about 130,000 clones, roughly 86% seen once. The data stem from a study of blood T cell repertoires in COVID-19. Sequenced: peripheral blood. The receptor's source is a human donor in a cohort sampled during active COVID-19.

The CDR3 sequence is CASSLREGTEAFF. In DNA, the CDR3 is TGTGCCAGCAGTTTGCGGGAAGGCACTGAAGCTTTCTTT. The chain is built from TRBV12-3 or TRBV12-4 and TRBJ1-1; no reliable D call. Trimming cost V 3 bases and J 4 bases, with 9 bases left between them. The CDR3 is 13 residues long.